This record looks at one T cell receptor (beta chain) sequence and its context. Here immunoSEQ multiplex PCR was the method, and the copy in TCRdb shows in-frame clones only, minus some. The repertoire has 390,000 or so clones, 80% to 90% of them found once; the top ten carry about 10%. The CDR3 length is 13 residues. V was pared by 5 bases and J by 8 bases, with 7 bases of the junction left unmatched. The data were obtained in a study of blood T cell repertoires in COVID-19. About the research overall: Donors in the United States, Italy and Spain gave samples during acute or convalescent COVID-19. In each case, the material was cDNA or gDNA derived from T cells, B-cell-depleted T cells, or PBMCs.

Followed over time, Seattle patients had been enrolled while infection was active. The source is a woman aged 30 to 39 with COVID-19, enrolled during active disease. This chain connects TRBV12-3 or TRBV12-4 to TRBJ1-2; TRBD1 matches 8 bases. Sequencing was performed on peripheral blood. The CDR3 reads CASSLDREGGYTF. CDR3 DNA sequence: TGTGCCAGCAGTCTGGACAGGGAGGGGGGCTACACCTTC.